A selection of T cell receptor beta chains follows, all from one sample in a study of cytomegalovirus exposure and HLA in healthy donors. Profiled with immunoSEQ multiplex PCR; TCRdb holds only in-frame clones, not every one. The sample includes 100,000 to 150,000 clones, roughly three fifths seen only once; the top ten take 2% to 3%. The source material was PBMCs. The receptors stem from a woman aged 40 to 50 in good health and CMV-seronegative. CDR3s include the opening cysteine and the closing phenylalanine or tryptophan. Each record gives: clone size, J gene, V gene, D gene, CDR3 protein, CDR3 DNA. D genes are given only for firm matches. Size is stated for part of the rows, as once, few or many counts, or as a class when the clone is expanded.

clone_size: once; j_call: TRBJ1-2; v_call: TRBV4-1; d_call: NA; cdr3_aa: CASSLVAETENYGYTF; cdr3_nt: TGCGCCAGCAGCCTGGTTGCTGAGACGGAGAACTATGGCTACACCTTC
clone_size: NA; j_call: TRBJ2-7; v_call: TRBV27; d_call: NA; cdr3_aa: CASSLRRGGGYEQYF; cdr3_nt: TGTGCCAGCAGTTTACGTAGGGGTGGTGGCTACGAGCAGTACTTC
clone_size: NA; j_call: TRBJ1-1; v_call: TRBV18; d_call: TRBD1; cdr3_aa: CASSLSGTGGIGGNTEAFF; cdr3_nt: TGTGCCAGCTCACTCTCCGGGACAGGGGGCATAGGAGGGAACACTGAAGCTTTCTTT
clone_size: NA; j_call: TRBJ1-5; v_call: TRBV19; d_call: TRBD1; cdr3_aa: CASKGQGAVYSNQPQHF; cdr3_nt: TGTGCCAGTAAGGGACAGGGGGCCGTATACAGCAATCAGCCCCAGCATTTT
clone_size: few; j_call: TRBJ2-5; v_call: TRBV5-1; d_call: TRBD1; cdr3_aa: CASSAGQGWETQYF; cdr3_nt: TGCGCCAGCAGCGCTGGACAGGGATGGGAGACCCAGTACTTC
clone_size: NA; j_call: TRBJ1-5; v_call: TRBV10-3; d_call: TRBD1; cdr3_aa: CAISESIGTAGNQPQHF; cdr3_nt: TGTGCCATCAGTGAGTCGATAGGGACAGCAGGCAATCAGCCCCAGCATTTT
clone_size: NA; j_call: TRBJ2-7; v_call: TRBV5-1; d_call: TRBD2; cdr3_aa: CASSTGTSNSYEQYF; cdr3_nt: TGCGCCAGCAGCACTGGGACTAGCAACTCCTACGAGCAGTACTTC
clone_size: few; j_call: TRBJ1-1; v_call: TRBV7-9; d_call: NA; cdr3_aa: CASSSGQMNTEAFF; cdr3_nt: TGTGCCAGCAGCTCTGGACAGATGAACACTGAAGCTTTCTTT
clone_size: NA; j_call: TRBJ1-6; v_call: TRBV19; d_call: TRBD1; cdr3_aa: CASRPITTGANSPLHF; cdr3_nt: TGTGCCAGTAGGCCTATAACTACAGGGGCTAATTCACCCCTCCACTTT
clone_size: few; j_call: TRBJ1-2; v_call: TRBV4-1; d_call: NA; cdr3_aa: CASSQDRGATYGYTF; cdr3_nt: TGCGCCAGCAGCCAAGACCGGGGGGCGACCTATGGCTACACCTTC
clone_size: NA; j_call: TRBJ2-5; v_call: TRBV27; d_call: NA; cdr3_aa: CASSLSPTGWYQETQYF; cdr3_nt: TGTGCCAGCAGTTTATCTCCCACCGGGTGGTATCAAGAGACCCAGTACTTC
clone_size: NA; j_call: TRBJ1-6; v_call: TRBV6-6; d_call: TRBD1; cdr3_aa: CASSTGTAYNSPLHF; cdr3_nt: TGTGCCAGCAGTACCGGGACAGCTTATAATTCACCCCTCCACTTT
clone_size: NA; j_call: TRBJ1-3; v_call: TRBV4-1; d_call: TRBD1; cdr3_aa: CASSLDRGSGNTIYF; cdr3_nt: TGCGCCAGCAGCCTTGACAGGGGTTCTGGAAACACCATATATTTT
clone_size: NA; j_call: TRBJ1-6; v_call: TRBV7-3; d_call: NA; cdr3_aa: CASSLGQTNSPLHF; cdr3_nt: TGTGCCAGCAGCTTAGGACAGACTAATTCACCCCTCCACTTT
clone_size: NA; j_call: TRBJ1-3; v_call: TRBV11-2; d_call: TRBD1; cdr3_aa: CASSVQGSKTSGNTIYF; cdr3_nt: TGTGCCAGCAGCGTACAGGGGAGCAAAACCTCTGGAAACACCATATATTTT
clone_size: NA; j_call: TRBJ1-3; v_call: TRBV9; d_call: TRBD1; cdr3_aa: CASSAGTGASSGNTIYF; cdr3_nt: TGTGCCAGCAGCGCCGGGACAGGGGCCAGCTCTGGAAACACCATATATTTT
clone_size: once; j_call: TRBJ2-2; v_call: TRBV4-1; d_call: TRBD2; cdr3_aa: CASSQDLGGTLSSTGELFF; cdr3_nt: TGCGCCAGCAGCCAAGACCTCGGGGGGACTCTTTCCTCCACCGGGGAGCTGTTTTTT
clone_size: NA; j_call: TRBJ1-2; v_call: TRBV12-5; d_call: TRBD1; cdr3_aa: CASGFGTGEGYGYTF; cdr3_nt: TGTGCTAGTGGTTTCGGGACAGGGGAAGGCTATGGCTACACCTTC
clone_size: NA; j_call: TRBJ2-5; v_call: TRBV5-1; d_call: TRBD1; cdr3_aa: CASTDRGREETQYF; cdr3_nt: TGCGCCAGCACCGACAGGGGAAGAGAAGAGACCCAGTACTTC
clone_size: once; j_call: TRBJ2-7; v_call: TRBV28; d_call: NA; cdr3_aa: CASSLGLYEQYF; cdr3_nt: TGTGCCAGCAGCCTGGGACTTTACGAGCAGTACTTC
clone_size: NA; j_call: TRBJ1-5; v_call: TRBV28; d_call: TRBD1; cdr3_aa: CASSLQGTGGTQPQHF; cdr3_nt: TGTGCCAGCAGTTTACAAGGGACAGGGGGCACTCAGCCCCAGCATTTT
clone_size: NA; j_call: TRBJ1-2; v_call: TRBV5-4; d_call: NA; cdr3_aa: CASSWRGGGGYTF; cdr3_nt: TGTGCCAGCAGTTGGCGGGGGGGAGGAGGCTACACCTTC
clone_size: NA; j_call: TRBJ2-2; v_call: TRBV11-2; d_call: TRBD2; cdr3_aa: CASSLGLAGGTNTGELFF; cdr3_nt: TGTGCCAGCAGCTTAGGACTAGCGGGGGGAACGAACACCGGGGAGCTGTTTTTT
clone_size: NA; j_call: TRBJ1-2; v_call: TRBV28; d_call: NA; cdr3_aa: CASSLRASGYGYTF; cdr3_nt: TGTGCCAGCAGTCTCAGGGCCTCGGGCTATGGCTACACCTTC
clone_size: NA; j_call: TRBJ1-5; v_call: TRBV7-6; d_call: NA; cdr3_aa: CASSLFTDQPQHF; cdr3_nt: TGTGCCAGCAGCTTATTCACGGATCAGCCCCAGCATTTT
clone_size: NA; j_call: TRBJ1-3; v_call: TRBV18; d_call: NA; cdr3_aa: CASSLTGISSGNTIYF; cdr3_nt: TGTGCCAGCTCACTCACCGGGATCTCCTCTGGAAACACCATATATTTT
clone_size: few; j_call: TRBJ2-2; v_call: TRBV5-1; d_call: TRBD1; cdr3_aa: CASSLTTGDYTGELFF; cdr3_nt: TGCGCCAGCAGCTTGACGACAGGGGATTACACCGGGGAGCTGTTTTTT
clone_size: NA; j_call: TRBJ1-1; v_call: TRBV6-5; d_call: TRBD1; cdr3_aa: CASTSRGSGEAFF; cdr3_nt: TGTGCCAGCACCTCCAGGGGGTCGGGTGAAGCTTTCTTT
clone_size: NA; j_call: TRBJ1-6; v_call: TRBV7-3; d_call: NA; cdr3_aa: CASSPGGGSNSPLHF; cdr3_nt: TGTGCCAGCAGCCCTGGTGGCGGGAGTAATTCACCCCTCCACTTT
clone_size: NA; j_call: TRBJ1-3; v_call: TRBV18; d_call: TRBD1; cdr3_aa: CASSPRDRAGNTIYF; cdr3_nt: TGTGCCAGCTCACCACGGGACAGGGCTGGAAACACCATATATTTT
clone_size: NA; j_call: TRBJ1-6; v_call: TRBV19; d_call: NA; cdr3_aa: CASSYAGSPLHF; cdr3_nt: TGTGCCAGTAGTTATGCGGGTTCACCCCTCCACTTT
clone_size: once; j_call: TRBJ2-5; v_call: TRBV4-2; d_call: TRBD2; cdr3_aa: CASSQRGGKETQYF; cdr3_nt: TGTGCCAGCAGCCAGCGGGGGGGCAAAGAGACCCAGTACTTC
clone_size: once; j_call: TRBJ2-2; v_call: TRBV29-1; d_call: TRBD1; cdr3_aa: CSVMDRRNTGELFF; cdr3_nt: TGCAGCGTCATGGACAGGAGGAACACCGGGGAGCTGTTTTTT
clone_size: NA; j_call: TRBJ2-5; v_call: TRBV5-4; d_call: NA; cdr3_aa: CASSKTDQETQYF; cdr3_nt: TGTGCCAGCAGCAAGACAGATCAAGAGACCCAGTACTTC
clone_size: NA; j_call: TRBJ2-1; v_call: TRBV9; d_call: TRBD2; cdr3_aa: CASSLTGGPVNEQFF; cdr3_nt: TGTGCCAGCAGCCTGACGGGGGGGCCTGTGAATGAGCAGTTCTTC
clone_size: few; j_call: TRBJ1-2; v_call: TRBV9; d_call: TRBD1; cdr3_aa: CASSVGLGQGGYGYTF; cdr3_nt: TGTGCCAGCAGCGTGGGATTAGGACAGGGCGGCTATGGCTACACCTTC
clone_size: NA; j_call: TRBJ2-7; v_call: TRBV12-2; d_call: NA; cdr3_aa: CASRLAPTLSYEQYF; cdr3_nt: TGTGCAAGTCGCTTAGCGCCAACTTTATCCTACGAGCAGTACTTC
clone_size: NA; j_call: TRBJ2-7; v_call: TRBV27; d_call: TRBD1; cdr3_aa: CASSRTGGYEQYF; cdr3_nt: TGTGCCAGCAGCCGGACAGGGGGCTACGAGCAGTACTTC
clone_size: NA; j_call: TRBJ1-3; v_call: TRBV6-1; d_call: NA; cdr3_aa: CASLPGASPGNTIYF; cdr3_nt: TGTGCCAGCTTGCCAGGGGCTTCACCTGGAAACACCATATATTTT
clone_size: NA; j_call: TRBJ2-5; v_call: TRBV14; d_call: NA; cdr3_aa: CASSQVRDQETQYF; cdr3_nt: TGTGCCAGCAGCCAAGTTCGGGATCAAGAGACCCAGTACTTC
clone_size: few; j_call: TRBJ1-2; v_call: TRBV5-1; d_call: TRBD1; cdr3_aa: CASSPDRDGYTF; cdr3_nt: TGCGCCAGCAGCCCTGACAGGGATGGCTACACCTTC
clone_size: NA; j_call: TRBJ2-2; v_call: TRBV12-5; d_call: TRBD2; cdr3_aa: CASGLVWGSGAGAGELFF; cdr3_nt: TGTGCTAGTGGTTTGGTATGGGGTAGCGGGGCCGGGGCCGGGGAGCTGTTTTTT
clone_size: once; j_call: TRBJ1-1; v_call: TRBV6-4; d_call: NA; cdr3_aa: CASSGSGGWTEAFF; cdr3_nt: TGTGCCAGCAGTGGATCTGGAGGATGGACTGAAGCTTTCTTT
clone_size: NA; j_call: TRBJ1-2; v_call: TRBV5-1; d_call: NA; cdr3_aa: CASSLEFSIGDRYGYTF; cdr3_nt: TGCGCCAGCAGCTTGGAGTTTTCGATCGGGGATCGCTATGGCTACACCTTC
clone_size: few; j_call: TRBJ1-1; v_call: TRBV19; d_call: TRBD1; cdr3_aa: CASEYRGIEAFF; cdr3_nt: TGTGCCAGTGAATACAGGGGAATTGAAGCTTTCTTT